This is a list of T cell receptor beta chains from one sample in a study of memory CD4+ T cells and cytomegalovirus serostatus. TCRdb's table, derived via immunoSEQ multiplex PCR, lists solely in-frame clones and lacks some. The repertoire holds under 55,000 clones, with more than 70% as singletons. The sequenced material came from memory CD4+ T cells from blood. Source of these receptors: an adult in good health and CMV-seropositive. Each CDR3 is given with its conserved first and last residue. The D gene is left open where the match is weak. Clone size is not always given. Where it is, it says once, few, many or a class for expanded clones.

d_gene	j_gene	v_gene	abundance	CDR3nt	CDR3aa
-	TRBJ2-2	TRBV11-2	-	TGTGCCAGCAGCTCCCTTGTCTCGGTGACCGGGGAGCTGTTTTTT	CASSSLVSVTGELFF
TRBD1	TRBJ1-5	TRBV7-2	-	TGTGCCAGCAGCTTTTCGACAGGGAGTCCAGGCCAGCCCCAGCATTTT	CASSFSTGSPGQPQHF
TRBD1	TRBJ1-1	TRBV11-2	few	TGTGCCAGCAGACGACAGGGATTGAACACTGAAGCTTTCTTT	CASRRQGLNTEAFF
TRBD2	TRBJ2-2	TRBV11-2	-	TGTGCCAGCAGGGGACTAGCGGGAGTGAGAACCGGGGAGCTGTTTTTT	CASRGLAGVRTGELFF
-	TRBJ2-7	TRBV30	-	TGTGCCTGGAGTGTAGGGGGTGGGAGTCCCTACGAGCAGTACTTC	CAWSVGGGSPYEQYF
-	TRBJ2-6	TRBV15	-	TGTGCCACCAGCAGAGCCAATATAGGGCCTGGGGCCAACGTCCTGACTTTC	CATSRANIGPGANVLTF
-	TRBJ2-6	TRBV2	-	TGTGCCAGCAGTGATGACGCCCTCTCTGGGGCCAACGTCCTGACTTTC	CASSDDALSGANVLTF
TRBD1	TRBJ2-7	TRBV29-1	once	TGCAGCGTTGACGGACAGGGCTCCTACGAGCAGTACTTC	CSVDGQGSYEQYF
TRBD1	TRBJ2-6	TRBV30	-	TGTGCCTGGAAGAGGGGGCAAACTGGGGCCAACGTCCTGACTTTC	CAWKRGQTGANVLTF
-	TRBJ1-5	TRBV5-4	-	TGTGCCAGCAGCTTGTGGGGCCAGCCCCAGCATTTT	CASSLWGQPQHF
-	TRBJ2-7	TRBV18	-	TGTGCCAGCTCACCATTCCGCAGTGCGGGGACCTACGAGCAGTACTTC	CASSPFRSAGTYEQYF
-	TRBJ2-2	TRBV5-1	-	TGCGCCAGCAGCTTGGTTGGACAGATGACCGGGGAGCTGTTTTTT	CASSLVGQMTGELFF
TRBD1	TRBJ2-4	TRBV5-4	-	TGTGCCAGCAGCCGACAGGGAGACATTCAGTACTTC	CASSRQGDIQYF
-	TRBJ2-5	TRBV29-1	-	TGCAGCGTTGAAGCCCCTAGGGGAGGACAAGAGACCCAGTACTTC	CSVEAPRGGQETQYF
-	TRBJ1-5	TRBV28	-	TGTGCCAGCAGTTTCGTCATGCCCCCCGCGGAGATTTGGGGCAATCAGCCCCAGCATTTT	CASSFVMPPAEIWGNQPQHF
TRBD1	TRBJ1-1	TRBV6-1	once	TGTGCCAGCAGTGGTTTGACAGGGAGGAACTCTGAAGCTTTCTTT	CASSGLTGRNSEAFF
TRBD2	TRBJ2-3	TRBV15	-	TGTGCCACCAGCACCCGTTCGGGGGGAGATACGCAGTATTTT	CATSTRSGGDTQYF
-	TRBJ1-1	TRBV6-5	-	TGTGCCAGCAGTTACCGGACAGTGAACACTGAAGCTTTCTTT	CASSYRTVNTEAFF
TRBD2	TRBJ2-1	TRBV11-2	-	TGTGCCAGCAGCTTCCCGGGACTAGCGGGAGGGTCGGAGAATGAGCAGTTCTTC	CASSFPGLAGGSENEQFF
-	TRBJ1-6	TRBV2	-	TGTGCCAGCAGTGAAGCCCCAGGGCATAATTCACCCCTCCACTTT	CASSEAPGHNSPLHF
TRBD2	TRBJ2-4	TRBV6-1	-	TGTGCCAGCAGGGGGACTAGCGGGGCCAAAAACATTCAGTACTTC	CASRGTSGAKNIQYF
-	TRBJ1-1	TRBV6-5	-	TGTGCCAGCATCCCCCTCGGGGGGAGTGAGGCTTTCTTT	CASIPLGGSEAFF
TRBD1	TRBJ1-6	TRBV5-1	once	TGCGCCAGCAGCAAACTGGGACAGGCAAGGGGGGGTTCACCCCTCCACTTT	CASSKLGQARGGSPLHF
TRBD2	TRBJ2-3	TRBV7-6	-	TGTGCCAGCAGCTTGGCAGCGGGAGGGCCAGATACGCAGTATTTT	CASSLAAGGPDTQYF
-	TRBJ1-1	TRBV7-7	few	TGTGCCAGCAGCCACAGCGAGAACACTGAAGCTTTCTTT	CASSHSENTEAFF
-	TRBJ2-7	TRBV6-6	-	TGTGCCAGCATCCCCGGGACTGGGCCCTACGAGCAGTACTTC	CASIPGTGPYEQYF
-	TRBJ1-1	TRBV9	-	TGTGCCAGCAGCGTAGGTGAGGGGAACACTGAAGCTTTCTTT	CASSVGEGNTEAFF